One and the same sample provided the 27 T cell receptor beta chains below, sequenced in a study of T cell responses to AZD1222 COVID-19 vaccine. Here immunoSEQ multiplex PCR was the method, and the copy in TCRdb shows in-frame clones only, minus some. The sample contains some 96,000 clones, about nine tenths of which appear only once. Sample: peripheral blood, taken on day 0 of AZD1222 vaccination. The source of these receptors is an adult in good health.

The CDR3 DNA is TGTGCCAGCAGCCCGAAACCAAAAGACGCCGGGAGCTCCTACGAGCAGTACTTC. Its protein is CASSPKPKDAGSSYEQYF. The genes are TRBV7-3 and TRBJ2-7; D is perhaps TRBD2 (6 bases). CDR1 is SGHTA and CDR2 is FQGTGA in the germline V gene. The CDR3 spans 18 residues. V lost 5 bases and J 0 bases, leaving 23 bases between the germline ends. The entire variable domain, with the rest obtained from reference TRBV7-3 and TRBJ2-7, is as follows: GAGVSQTPSNKVTEKGKYVELRCDPISGHTALYWYRQSLGQGPEFLIYFQGTGAADDSGLPNDRFFAVRPEGSVSTLKIQRTERGDSAVYLCASSPKPKDAGSSYEQYFGPGTRLTVT.

V is TRBV30 and J is TRBJ1-1, with 7 bases matching TRBD1. CDR1 GTSNPN and CDR2 SVGIG come from the germline V gene (reference sequence). Unmatched junction bases numbered 3, after V lost 1 base and J lost 10 bases. CDR3 length: 11 residues. The CDR3 reads CAWSASGGAFF. The CDR3 nucleotides read TGTGCCTGGAGTGCATCAGGGGGAGCTTTCTTT.

The rearrangement links TRBV19 to TRBJ2-2, with a tentative D call TRBD2 (6 bases). The V and J ends lost 7 bases and 6 bases respectively, with 15 bases between them. The CDR3 loop spans 14 amino acids. Germline assignment: CDR1 LNHDA and CDR2 SQIVND (reference sequence). Here the CDR3 DNA reads TGTGCCAGTAAAAGTCTATGGGAGGCCGGGGAGCTGTTTTTT. It codes for CASKSLWEAGELFF.

The rearrangement joins TRBV19 to TRBJ1-2, with TRBD1 matching 9 bases. The trim removed 8 bases at V and 5 bases at J, leaving 12 bases unmatched. The CDR3 is made up of 15 amino acids. Germline V gives CDR1 LNHDA, CDR2 SQIVND (reference sequence). The CDR3: CASELTSGQGYGYTF. In DNA, the CDR3 is TGTGCCAGTGAATTAACCTCGGGACAGGGATATGGCTACACCTTC.

This clone was picked up one time. The chain is built from TRBV19 and TRBJ2-1; D is unclear. This CDR3 region has 17 residues. V was pared by 7 bases and J by 0 bases, with 19 bases between. Germline loops: CDR1 LNHDA, CDR2 SQIVND (reference sequence). CDR3 coding DNA: TGTGCCAGTAACGAGGTCGGCGGATACGGCTCCTACAATGAGCAGTTCTTC. Translating gives CASNEVGGYGSYNEQFF.

The rearrangement joins TRBV4-3 to TRBJ1-2; 7 bases are shared with TRBD1. V shed 4 bases and J 4 bases; nucleotides not matched to a gene: 6. Germline CDR1 LGHNA, CDR2 YSLEER. The CDR3 extends over 14 amino acids. Here the CDR3 DNA reads TGCGCCAGCAGCCCCACTCGGACAGGCTATGGCTACACCTTC. It is translated as CASSPTRTGYGYTF.

The rearrangement uses TRBV9 and TRBJ2-2; D unresolved. CDR1 SGDLS and CDR2 YYNGEE come from the germline V gene. This CDR3 contains 15 residues. V gave up 0 bases and J gave up 1 base, with 7 bases separating them. Here the CDR3 DNA reads TGTGCCAGCAGCGTAGTGGCAGAGAACACCGGGGAGCTGTTTTTT. The encoded protein is CASSVVAENTGELFF.

V gene TRBV9 combines with J gene TRBJ2-7, with D tentatively TRBD1 (5 bases). Germline CDR1 SGDLS, CDR2 YYNGEE. CDR3 length: 12 residues. Trimming left V 4 bases short and J 7 bases short, with 12 bases between. CDR3 DNA sequence: TGTGCCAGCAGCCCAGGATCAGGGGAGCAGTACTTC. Protein: CASSPGSGEQYF.

The chain joins TRBV13 to TRBJ2-1; 9 bases line up with TRBD2. The CDR3 runs 17 residues. J gave up 2 bases and V 0 bases, and 5 bases lay outside the gene matches. Germline V gene data show CDR1 as PRHDT and CDR2 as FYEKMQ (reference sequence). CDR3 region: CASSLGATSGPYNEQFF. The CDR3 DNA follows: TGTGCCAGCAGCTTAGGAGCGACTAGCGGCCCCTACAATGAGCAGTTCTTC. Full variable domain (remainder filled in from reference TRBV13 and TRBJ2-1): AAGVIQSPRHLIKEKRETATLKCYPIPRHDTVYWYQQGPGQDPQFLISFYEKMQSDKGSIPDRFSAQQFSDYHSELNMSSLELGDSALYFCASSLGATSGPYNEQFFGPGTRLTVL.

The chain combines TRBV2 with TRBJ2-5; the D gene is possibly TRBD2 (6 bases). Germline lookup yields CDR1 SNHLY and CDR2 FYNNEI. The germline V and J ends were trimmed by 8 bases and 5 bases, with 6 bases remaining between them. CDR3 length: 10 amino acids. Here the CDR3 reads CASREETQYF. The CDR3 DNA reads as TGTGCCAGCCGGGAGGAGACCCAGTACTTC.

The rearrangement uses TRBV19 and TRBJ2-2; D remains unclear. Germline CDR1 LNHDA, CDR2 SQIVND (reference sequence). V was trimmed by 2 bases and J by 7 bases, leaving 8 bases between them. The CDR3 is made up of 13 amino acids. The CDR3 here is CASSIKRNGELFF. The DNA of the CDR3 is TGTGCCAGTAGTATAAAACGGAACGGGGAGCTGTTTTTT.

This clone came up once. V is TRBV4-1 and J is TRBJ2-1, with 14 positions matching TRBD2. This CDR3 has 16 amino acids. Trimming at V came to 3 bases and at J to 7 bases, leaving 5 bases not matched to a gene. CDR1 and CDR2 (germline): MGHRA, YSYEKL. In DNA form, the CDR3 reads TGCGCCAGCAGCCAGCCGGGACTAGCGGGAGAAAATGAGCAGTTCTTC. Residues: CASSQPGLAGENEQFF.

The CDR3 bases are TGTGCCAGTAGTATAGGAGAATACGAGCAGTACTTC. Its protein is CASSIGEYEQYF. The V call is TRBV19, the J call TRBJ2-7; unclear D gene. V shed 1 base and J shed 4 bases, with 5 bases lying between them. Germline CDR1 is LNHDA and CDR2 is SQIVND (reference sequence). This CDR3 region has 12 residues.

J is TRBJ1-4 and V is TRBV11-2; D not certain. Between the trimmed V and J ends, which lost 0 bases and 7 bases, there was a span of 6 bases. From germline, CDR1 is SGHAT and CDR2 FQNNGV. The CDR3 loop spans 13 amino acids. The CDR3 bases are TGTGCCAGCAGCTTAGAGGGAGTTGAAAAACTGTTTTTT. Protein: CASSLEGVEKLFF.

The count of this clone is one. The chain combines TRBV19 with TRBJ1-2, with D unclear. From germline, CDR1 is LNHDA and CDR2 SQIVND (reference sequence). V gave up 6 bases and J gave up 4 bases, with 9 bases separating them. The CDR3 contains 12 residues. Here the CDR3 reads CASSRGSYGYTF. In DNA, the CDR3 is TGTGCCAGTAGCCGAGGGAGCTATGGCTACACCTTC.

The V and J genes are TRBV7-8 and TRBJ1-4; D ambiguous. Between the trimmed V and J ends, which lost 5 bases and 8 bases, there was a span of 12 bases. Germline CDR1 is SGHVS and CDR2 is FQNEAQ. The CDR3 length is 13 residues. CDR3 bases: TGTGCCAGCAGCGATTTGGGCCAGGAAAAACTGTTTTTT. This codes for CASSDLGQEKLFF.

The chain uses TRBV28 and TRBJ1-3; the D is unclear. The CDR3 consists of 15 residues. V was cut by 4 bases and J by 0 bases, with 10 bases left in between. The germline V gene encodes CDR1 MDHEN and CDR2 SYDVKM. The CDR3 here is CASSSTSNSGNTIYF. The CDR3 bases are TGTGCCAGCAGTTCCACGTCAAACTCTGGAAACACCATATATTTT.

The chain employs TRBV19 and TRBJ2-1; 8 nucleotides align to TRBD2. After removal of 10 bases from V and 2 bases from J, the junction contained 7 bases not matched to a gene. The germline CDR1 and CDR2 sequences are LNHDA and SQIVND (reference sequence). CDR3 length: 14 amino acids. The CDR3 DNA follows: TGTGCCACCCGTGAGCGGGAGACCTACAATGAGCAGTTCTTC. It yields the protein CATRERETYNEQFF.

This sequence joins TRBV11-2 and TRBJ2-5; possibly TRBD2 for D (5 bases). The CDR3 is made up of 15 amino acids. Germline assignment: CDR1 SGHAT and CDR2 FQNNGV. V was clipped by 1 base and J by 4 bases, with 13 bases between them. The CDR3 loop reads CASSLVGGLRETQYF. CDR3 sequence (DNA): TGTGCCAGCAGCTTAGTAGGCGGGCTGCGAGAGACCCAGTACTTC.

V usage is TRBV6-2 or TRBV6-3 and J usage is TRBJ2-7; TRBD2 matches at 7 bases. Germline V gene lookup returns CDR1 MNHEY and CDR2 SVGEGT. This CDR3 has 15 amino acids. The V and J ends lost 4 bases and 3 bases, in that order; junction bases with no gene match: 9. CDR3 bases: TGTGCCAGCAGTTTTACCGGGGGGATCAACTACGAGCAGTACTTC. It translates to CASSFTGGINYEQYF.

The chain links TRBV29-1 to TRBJ2-5; the D gene could be TRBD1 or TRBD2 (5 bases each). The CDR3 runs to 11 residues. Germline V CDR1 and CDR2: SQVTM, ANQGSEA. V gave up 8 bases and J gave up 5 bases, with 12 bases separating them. DNA of the CDR3: TGCAGCTTCCGGGGCTCGGAGACCCAGTACTTC. As protein: CSFRGSETQYF.

V and J are TRBV19 and TRBJ1-5; the D gene is possibly TRBD1 (6 bases). This CDR3 has 14 residues. Germline CDR1 LNHDA, CDR2 SQIVND (reference sequence). The germline V and J ends were trimmed by 7 bases and 5 bases, with 15 bases remaining between them. This chain's CDR3 is CASTLGGMDQPQHF. CDR3 coding DNA: TGTGCCAGTACGCTAGGGGGGATGGATCAGCCCCAGCATTTT.

This sequence joins TRBV11-2 and TRBJ2-5; weak D call: TRBD1 (6 bases). There are 16 residues in the CDR3. V lost 5 bases, J lost 0 bases, and 16 bases lay in between. Per germline, CDR1 SGHAT and CDR2 FQNNGV. CDR3: CASSLIAGAYQETQYF. The DNA of the CDR3 is TGTGCCAGCAGCCTGATCGCAGGGGCTTACCAAGAGACCCAGTACTTC. Based on the CDR3 plus reference TRBV11-2 and TRBJ2-5, the full variable domain is EAGVAQSPRYKIIEKRQSVAFWCNPISGHATLYWYQQILGQGPKLLIQFQNNGVVDDSQLPKDRFSAERLKGVDSTLKIQPAKLEDSAVYLCASSLIAGAYQETQYFGPGTRLLVL.

The genes are TRBV19 and TRBJ1-5; D is undetermined. V lost 1 base, J lost 7 bases, and 8 bases lay in between. This CDR3 region has 13 residues. Germline V gene lookup returns CDR1 LNHDA and CDR2 SQIVND (reference sequence). The CDR3 DNA is TGTGCCAGTAGTATAGCCCACCTCCAGCCCCAGCATTTT. This codes for CASSIAHLQPQHF.

The rearrangement joins TRBV3-1 (or the pseudogene TRBV3-2) to TRBJ1-2; 10 nucleotides align to TRBD1. The V gene's germline CDR1 is LGHDT and CDR2 YNNKEL (reference sequence). Trimming took 5 bases from V and 4 from J; bases not matched to a gene: 13. This CDR3 spans 17 amino acids. CDR3: CASSIRPPGQGSYGYTF. The CDR3 DNA follows: TGTGCCAGCAGCATTCGACCCCCGGGACAGGGGTCCTATGGCTACACCTTC.

The chain joins TRBV5-4 to TRBJ1-2; D is uncertain. V lost 2 bases to trimming and J lost 1 base, with 3 bases between them. The germline V gene has CDR1 SGHNT and CDR2 YYREEE (reference sequence). The CDR3 totals 12 residues. CDR3: CASSFDNYGYTF. DNA of the CDR3: TGTGCCAGCAGCTTCGATAACTATGGCTACACCTTC.

This chain connects TRBV12-3 or TRBV12-4 to TRBJ2-3; D not certain. The V end was cut by 3 bases, the J end by 1 base, with 5 bases between. The CDR3 has 13 amino acids. CDR3 sequence: CASSLHRTDTQYF. The CDR3 DNA reads TGTGCCAGCAGTTTGCACCGCACAGATACGCAGTATTTT.